This TCR beta chain was identified during a study of cytomegalovirus exposure and HLA in healthy donors. Study-wide context: The same platform as the approximately 730 first-cohort repertoires was used for the 95 to 150 validation repertoires, a later analysis reported.

Findings of the study overall: Subsequent analysis showed first-cohort TCR clusters tending to co-occur in more than 95 validation repertoires.

Assay: immunoSEQ multiplex PCR; the TCRdb copy retains only in-frame clones and omits some. This repertoire shows fewer than 200,000 clones, about nine tenths found once; its top ten account for 6.5% to 7.5%. Within the sample, this clone is medium-sized. Antigen unknown. Germline V lookup: CDR1 SGDLS, CDR2 YYNGEE. V lost 3 bases and J 9 bases, leaving 16 bases between the germline ends. The CDR3 has 15 residues. The sample consisted of PBMCs. This receptor was obtained from a man aged 25 to 45 in good health and CMV-seropositive. The genes are TRBV9 and TRBJ1-6; a weak D match, TRBD1 (6 bases). The DNA for the CDR3 is TGTGCCAGCAGCGGGGAGACAGGACGAGGTTCACCCCTCCACTTT. This translates into CASSGETGRGSPLHF. Looking up the rest from reference TRBV9 and TRBJ1-6 gives the full variable domain: DSGVTQTPKHLITATGQRVTLRCSPRSGDLSVYWYQQSLDQGLQFLIQYYNGEERAKGNILERFSAQQFPDLHSELNLSSLELGDSALYFCASSGETGRGSPLHFGNGTRLTVT.